This TCR beta chain is drawn from a study of blood T cell repertoires in COVID-19. All enrollees were about 18 to 90 years old and from roughly 22 US areas. Donors in Cohort 3 who had recovered were those with two negative PCRs, healthcare professional clearance, or resolution of their symptoms. In the source study's methods: Amplification of reference gene primers provided the estimated nucleated cell counts. This table comes from immunoSEQ multiplex PCR, and its TCRdb copy is limited to in-frame clones, with some not included. V and J calls and clone size are copied from that table; D and trimming were computed from the DNA. Here the sample spans nearly 200,000 clones, roughly 90% being singletons. This clonotype was sampled from a young woman who had recovered from COVID-19. The source material was PBMCs or T cells enriched from blood (not recorded which).

The CDR3 reads CASSVDAGRGGGYTF. CDR3 in DNA: TGTGCCAGCAGCGTAGATGCGGGCCGGGGGGGTGGCTACACCTTC. The chain recombines TRBV9 with TRBJ1-2; D perhaps matches TRBD1 (5 bases). V was cut by 0 bases and J by 7 bases, with 16 bases left in between. The CDR3 is 15 residues long. CDR1 SGDLS and CDR2 YYNGEE come from the germline V gene.